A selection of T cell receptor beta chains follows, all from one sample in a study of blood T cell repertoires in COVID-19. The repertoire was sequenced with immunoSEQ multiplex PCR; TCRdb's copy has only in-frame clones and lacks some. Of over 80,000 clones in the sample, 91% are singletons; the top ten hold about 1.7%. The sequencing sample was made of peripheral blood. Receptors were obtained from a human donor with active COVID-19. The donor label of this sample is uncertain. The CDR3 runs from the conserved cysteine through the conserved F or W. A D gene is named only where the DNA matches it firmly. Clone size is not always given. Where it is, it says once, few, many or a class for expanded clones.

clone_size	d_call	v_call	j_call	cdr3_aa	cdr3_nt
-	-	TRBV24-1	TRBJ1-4	CATSDQNEKLFF	TGTGCCACCAGTGACCAAAATGAAAAACTGTTTTTT
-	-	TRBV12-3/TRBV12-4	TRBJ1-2	CASSFGGGYTF	TGTGCCAGCAGTTTTGGGGGCGGCTACACCTTC
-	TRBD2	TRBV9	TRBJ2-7	CASSVGTSGGSTWTYEQYF	TGTGCCAGCAGCGTAGGGACTAGCGGGGGGAGTACATGGACCTACGAGCAGTACTTC
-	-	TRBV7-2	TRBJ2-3	CASSWQSQAGIF	TGTGCCAGCAGCTGGCAATCCCAGGCGGGGATATTT
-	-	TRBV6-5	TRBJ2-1	CASSFLSGEQFF	TGTGCCAGCAGTTTCTTGTCGGGTGAGCAGTTCTTC
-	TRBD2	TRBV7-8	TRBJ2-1	CASSRHRGGRGRNEQFF	TGTGCCAGCAGCCGTCACCGGGGGGGCCGGGGTCGAAATGAGCAGTTCTTC
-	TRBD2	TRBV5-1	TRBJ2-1	CASSQLAGGYNEQFF	TGCGCCAGCAGCCAACTAGCGGGGGGGTACAATGAGCAGTTCTTC
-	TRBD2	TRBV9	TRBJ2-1	CASSGNLAGFYNEQFF	TGTGCCAGCAGCGGAAACTTAGCGGGCTTCTACAATGAGCAGTTCTTC
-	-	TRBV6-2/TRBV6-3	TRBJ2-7	CASSLQGPYEQYF	TGTGCCAGCAGTTTGCAGGGGCCCTACGAGCAGTACTTC
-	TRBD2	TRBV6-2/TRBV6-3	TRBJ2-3	CASSPRTSGGLRYF	TGTGCCAGCAGTCCCCGGACTAGCGGGGGCCTCCGGTATTTT
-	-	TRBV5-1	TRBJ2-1	CASSLWGGTYNEQFF	TGCGCCAGCAGCTTGTGGGGGGGCACCTACAATGAGCAGTTCTTC
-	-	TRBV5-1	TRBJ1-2	CASSLEPLDGYTF	TGCGCCAGCAGCTTGGAACCCTTAGATGGCTACACCTTC
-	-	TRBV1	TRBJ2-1	CTSSLDRNYNEQFF	TGCACCAGCAGTCTTGACAGAAACTACAATGAGCAGTTCTTC
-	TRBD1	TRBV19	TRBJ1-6	CASSMRTGGASPLHF	TGTGCCAGTAGTATGCGGACAGGGGGCGCTTCACCCCTCCACTTT
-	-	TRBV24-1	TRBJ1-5	CATRRTDDSNQPQHF	TGTGCCACCAGGAGGACAGATGATAGCAATCAGCCCCAGCATTTT
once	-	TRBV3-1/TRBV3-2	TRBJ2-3	CASSQFLTTDTQYF	TGTGCCAGCAGCCAATTCCTAACCACAGATACGCAGTATTTT
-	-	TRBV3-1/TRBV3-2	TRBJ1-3	CASSQGGGGANGNTIYF	TGTGCCAGCAGCCAAGGAGGTGGGGGGGCGAATGGAAACACCATATATTTT
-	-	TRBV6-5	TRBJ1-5	CASSYVAGGNQPQHF	TGTGCCAGCAGTTACGTTGCAGGGGGCAATCAGCCCCAGCATTTT
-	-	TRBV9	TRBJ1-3	CASRQGLGFSGNTIYF	TGTGCCAGCAGGCAGGGTCTGGGGTTCTCTGGAAACACCATATATTTT
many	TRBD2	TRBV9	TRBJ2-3	CASSGLVGGGYLSTDTQYF	TGTGCCAGCAGCGGTTTAGTGGGCGGGGGGTACCTTAGCACAGATACGCAGTATTTT
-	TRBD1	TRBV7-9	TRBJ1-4	CASSLGPQGRQGGEKLFF	TGTGCCAGCAGCTTAGGACCCCAAGGGAGGCAGGGGGGAGAAAAACTGTTTTTT
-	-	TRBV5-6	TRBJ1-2	CASSLFQHGYTF	TGTGCCAGCAGCCTATTCCAACATGGCTACACCTTC